What follows are 13 T cell receptor beta chains derived from one specimen sequenced in a study of T cell repertoires in cytomegalovirus infection. TCRdb reanalysed the reads using MiXCR and keeps one entry per CDR3 protein. This table has approximately 630,000 distinct CDR3 sequences, around 24% appearing once. Sequenced material: CD8+ T cells from PBMCs. All receptors come from a human donor in good health (CMV status not recorded). Some clones in this sample may be carry-over from other donors' samples.

The chain couples TRBV6-2 or TRBV6-3 to TRBJ2-5; possibly TRBD2 for D (5 bases). The V end lost 3 bases, the J end lost 2 bases, and 10 bases lay between the germline ends. This CDR3 is 14 amino acids long. The germline CDR1 and CDR2 sequences are MNHEY and SVGEGT. CDR3 DNA sequence: TGTGCCAGCAGTTATCTAGCTCCTCAAGAGACCCAGTACTTC. This sequence encodes CASSYLAPQETQYF.

This chain links TRBV2 with TRBJ2-3; 9 bases match TRBD2. Germline CDR1 is SNHLY and CDR2 is FYNNEI. After removal of 1 base from V and 6 bases from J, the junction contained 8 bases not matched to a gene. CDR3 size: 16 residues. The CDR3 loop is CASSEESRGGEDTQYF. DNA for the CDR3: TGTGCCAGCAGTGAAGAATCGCGGGGGGGCGAGGATACGCAGTATTTT.

This clonotype was seen ten or more times. The chain is built from TRBV7-8 and TRBJ1-1; 9 bases agree with TRBD1. The CDR3 has 17 amino acids. The germline CDR1 and CDR2 sequences are SGHVS and FQNEAQ. J gave up 5 bases and V 2 bases, and 12 bases lay outside the gene matches. This CDR3 is CASSLRLGQGPGTEAFF. For the CDR3, the DNA is TGTGCCAGCAGCTTACGATTAGGACAGGGGCCAGGGACTGAAGCTTTCTTT.

V and J are TRBV29-1 and TRBJ2-7; TRBD1 aligns across 9 bases. This CDR3 spans 13 amino acids. Germline lookup yields CDR1 SQVTM and CDR2 ANQGSEA. J lost 3 bases, V lost 7 bases, and 7 bases had no gene match. CDR3 region: CSALDRGIYEQYV. The CDR3 DNA reads as TGCAGCGCTTTAGACAGGGGGATCTACGAGCAGTACGTC.

The V gene is TRBV6-2 or TRBV6-3, the J gene TRBJ1-1; D call uncertain. V was shortened by 0 bases and J by 0 bases, with 11 bases between the two germline ends. The CDR3 contains 16 residues. From germline, CDR1 is MNHEY and CDR2 SVGEGT. Here the CDR3 DNA reads TGTGCCAGCAGTTACTCGACAAAATTCATGAACACTGAAGCTTTCTTT. It codes for CASSYSTKFMNTEAFF.

The chain combines TRBV2 with TRBJ2-1; TRBD2 matches at 7 bases. The CDR3 length is 15 residues. Germline V gene data show CDR1 as SNHLY and CDR2 as FYNNEI. The V segment lost 6 bases and the J segment 5 bases; nucleotides outside the gene matches: 10. DNA for the CDR3: TGTGCCAGCAGAGCTAGCGGAGCCTTCAACAATGAGCAGTTCTTC. The encoded protein is CASRASGAFNNEQFF.

The chain joins TRBV6-5 to TRBJ2-3; D remains ambiguous. CDR3 length: 16 amino acids. In germline, CDR1 is MNHEY, CDR2 SVGAGI. The V gene lost 4 bases and the J gene lost 1 base, with 15 bases spanning the gap. The CDR3 loop reads CASSSQERLGTDTQYF. The CDR3 DNA follows: TGTGCCAGCAGTTCTCAGGAGAGGCTGGGCACAGATACGCAGTATTTT.

This clonotype has only a few counts. The V and J genes are TRBV19 and TRBJ2-7; the D gene is possibly TRBD1 (5 bases). CDR1 and CDR2 (germline): LNHDA, SQIVND (reference sequence). CDR3 length: 14 amino acids. V dropped 7 bases and J dropped 0 bases, with 13 bases sitting between them. The CDR3: CASKTKDNSYEQYF. The CDR3 DNA sequence: TGTGCCAGTAAGACAAAGGACAACTCCTACGAGCAGTACTTC.

This clonotype was counted a few times. The chain has TRBV15 and TRBJ2-3, with a tentative D call TRBD2 (6 bases). CDR3 length: 15 residues. Trimming left V 3 bases short and J 2 bases short, with 12 bases between. Germline V gene sequence: CDR1 LNHNV, CDR2 YYDKDF (reference sequence). In DNA form, the CDR3 reads TGTGCCACCAGCAGCGCGGGGAGTCTCACAGATACGCAGTATTTT. This codes for CATSSAGSLTDTQYF.

This clonotype was seen once. One end of the junction varies from germline; a read error may be responsible. J is TRBJ2-3 and V is TRBV14; TRBD1 matches at 12 bases. This CDR3 spans 20 amino acids. From germline, CDR1 is SGHDN and CDR2 FVKESK. CDR3 bases: TGTGCCAGCAACCAACACGGGACAGGGGGCATTCATGTTGGCACAGATACGCAGTATTTT. This translates into CASNQHGTGGIHVGTDTQYF.

Ten or more counts support this clonotype. The rearrangement links TRBV6-5 to TRBJ2-7, with TRBD2 identical over 13 bases. J lost 5 bases, V lost 10 bases, and 8 bases had no gene match. The germline CDR1 and CDR2 sequences are MNHEY and SVGAGI. The CDR3 runs 14 residues. The CDR3 loop is CATSLAGGLDEQYF. CDR3 DNA: TGTGCCACGTCACTAGCGGGGGGGCTGGACGAGCAGTACTTC.

This clonotype has more than one count but fewer than ten. The gene calls are TRBV19 and TRBJ2-2; D not resolved. V shed 4 bases and J shed 6 bases, with 6 bases lying between them. Germline CDR1 and CDR2: LNHDA and SQIVND (reference sequence). The CDR3 loop spans 12 amino acids. The CDR3 is CASSTTPGELFF. In DNA form, the CDR3 reads TGTGCCAGTAGTACCACCCCCGGGGAGCTGTTTTTT.

V and J are TRBV6-2 or TRBV6-3 and TRBJ1-6; D gene uncertain. Germline loops: CDR1 MNHEY, CDR2 SVGEGT. Trimming shortened V by 8 bases and J by 5 bases, and 13 bases separated the two germline ends. CDR3 length: 14 residues. CDR3: CASGKGYDNSPLHF. CDR3 DNA sequence: TGTGCCAGCGGGAAAGGGTATGATAATTCACCCCTCCACTTT.